This T cell receptor (beta chain) was captured in a study of cytomegalovirus exposure and HLA in healthy donors. Study overall: In a later analysis, the roughly 120 validation repertoires were reported to have used the same platform as the 666 first-cohort repertoires. The study's findings and limits: There were around 160 TCR beta chains listed as cytomegalovirus-associated.

Trimming pared 3 bases from V and 4 bases from J, leaving 16 bases between. CDR1 LNHDA and CDR2 SQIVND come from the germline V gene (reference sequence). CDR3 length: 15 residues. Measured with immunoSEQ multiplex PCR; TCRdb has only the in-frame clones, and not every one. The table shows approximately 270,000 clones, with roughly 87% occurring only once. A note on this clone: The antigen is not known.

The sample was PBMCs. The V gene is TRBV19, the J gene TRBJ2-7; tentative D call: TRBD1 (5 bases). This clonotype was obtained from a man aged 18 to 35 in good health and CMV-seropositive. CDR3 DNA sequence: TGTGCCAGTAGTATCCAGACAGCCTTGGGTTACGAGCAGTACTTC. Protein sequence: CASSIQTALGYEQYF.